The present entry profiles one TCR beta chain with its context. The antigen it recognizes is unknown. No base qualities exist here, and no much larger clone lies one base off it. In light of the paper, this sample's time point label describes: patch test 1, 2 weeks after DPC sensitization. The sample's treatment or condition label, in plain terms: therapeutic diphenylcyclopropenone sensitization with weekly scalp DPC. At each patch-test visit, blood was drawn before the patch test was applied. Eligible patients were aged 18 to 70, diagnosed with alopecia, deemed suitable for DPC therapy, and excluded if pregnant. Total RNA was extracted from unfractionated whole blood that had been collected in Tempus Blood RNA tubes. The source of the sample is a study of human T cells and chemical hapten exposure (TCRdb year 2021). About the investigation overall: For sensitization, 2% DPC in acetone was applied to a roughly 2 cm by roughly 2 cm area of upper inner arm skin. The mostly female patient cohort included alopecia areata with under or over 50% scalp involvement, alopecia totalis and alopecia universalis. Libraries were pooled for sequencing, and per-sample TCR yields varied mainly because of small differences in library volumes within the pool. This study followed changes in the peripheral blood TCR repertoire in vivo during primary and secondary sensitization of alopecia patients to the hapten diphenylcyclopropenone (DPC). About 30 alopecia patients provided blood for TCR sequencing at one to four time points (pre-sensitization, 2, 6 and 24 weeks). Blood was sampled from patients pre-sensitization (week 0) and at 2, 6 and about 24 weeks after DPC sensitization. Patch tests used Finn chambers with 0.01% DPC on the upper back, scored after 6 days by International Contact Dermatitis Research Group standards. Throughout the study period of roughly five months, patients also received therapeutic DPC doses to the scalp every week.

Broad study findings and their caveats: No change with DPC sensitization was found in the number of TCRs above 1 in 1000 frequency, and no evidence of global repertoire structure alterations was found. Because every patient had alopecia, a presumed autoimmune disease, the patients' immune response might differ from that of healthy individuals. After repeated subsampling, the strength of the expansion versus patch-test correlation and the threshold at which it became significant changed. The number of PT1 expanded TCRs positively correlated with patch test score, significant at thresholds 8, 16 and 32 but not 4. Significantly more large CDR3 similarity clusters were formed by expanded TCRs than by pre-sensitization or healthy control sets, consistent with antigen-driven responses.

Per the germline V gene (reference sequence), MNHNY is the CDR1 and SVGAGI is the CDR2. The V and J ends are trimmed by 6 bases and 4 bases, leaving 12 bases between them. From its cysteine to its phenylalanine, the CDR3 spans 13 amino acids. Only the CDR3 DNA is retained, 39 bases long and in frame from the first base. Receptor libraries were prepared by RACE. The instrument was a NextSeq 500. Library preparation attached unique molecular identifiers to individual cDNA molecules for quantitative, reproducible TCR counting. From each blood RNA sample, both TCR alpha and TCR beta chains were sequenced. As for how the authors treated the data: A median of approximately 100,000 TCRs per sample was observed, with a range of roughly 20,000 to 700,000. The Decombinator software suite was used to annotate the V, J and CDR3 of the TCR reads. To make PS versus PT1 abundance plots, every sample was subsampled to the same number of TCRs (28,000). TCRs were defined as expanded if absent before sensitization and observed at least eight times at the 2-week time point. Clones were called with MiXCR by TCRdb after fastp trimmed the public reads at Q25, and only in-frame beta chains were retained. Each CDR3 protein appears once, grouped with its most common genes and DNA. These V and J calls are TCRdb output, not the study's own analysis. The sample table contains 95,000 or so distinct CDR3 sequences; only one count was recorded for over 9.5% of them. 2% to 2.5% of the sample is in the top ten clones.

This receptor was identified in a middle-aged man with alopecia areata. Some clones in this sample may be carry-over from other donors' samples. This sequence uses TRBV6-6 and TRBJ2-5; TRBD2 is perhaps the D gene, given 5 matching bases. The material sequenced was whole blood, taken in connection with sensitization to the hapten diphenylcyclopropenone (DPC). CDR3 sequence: CASSPIEGETQYF. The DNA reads TGTGCCAGCAGCCCGATCGAGGGAGAGACCCAGTACTTC.